Sequencing of this TCR beta chain was carried out in a study of CD8+ T cells in alopecia areata. The wider study: Scalp area affected, as a percentage, set the severity score of treated patients. Study-wide points: With patients, TCR sharing proved less clear than in mice, a difference possibly related to HLA. Because of a solitary nonresponder, the connection of baseline CD8+ expansion to response stays uncertain. Scalp and blood samples kept many expanded lesional clones throughout tofacitinib.

Note on this clone: Its antigen is as yet unknown.

Germline-derived CDR1 and CDR2 are GTSNPN and SVGIG (reference sequence). The CDR3 length is 14 residues. Deletions cut 4 bases from V and 4 bases from J, with 16 bases between. Treatment of the sample: oral pan-JAK inhibitor, 5-10 mg twice daily. It was cDNA, reverse transcribed from extracted RNA, that served as the sequencing template. Clones were sequenced by immunoSEQ multiplex PCR, and TCRdb holds only the in-frame ones, with some missing. The sample lists some 170,000 clones, less than 70% occurring once. Sequencing used CD8+ T cells sorted from blood, obtained at week 24, from a patient treated with tofacitinib. The chain has TRBV30 and TRBJ1-2; D might be TRBD1 (5 bases). The TCR sequence derives from a human donor with alopecia areata. DNA of the CDR3: TGTGCCTGGAATTCCGGGGGGAACATCTATGGCTACACCTTC. Translated: CAWNSGGNIYGYTF.